The 26 T cell receptor beta chains below come from one sample, sequenced in a study of identical twins. TCRdb independently ran MiXCR on the 5' RACE reads; one entry per CDR3 protein. The repertoire holds about 200,000 distinct CDR3 sequences, with approximately 9% as singletons. Material for sequencing was memory (CD45RO+) T cells sorted from blood. The receptors here all came from a woman younger than 30 in good health.

This chain connects TRBV4-3 to TRBJ2-1; 10 bases match TRBD2. Germline V gene sequence: CDR1 LGHNA, CDR2 YSLEER. Trimming at V came to 0 bases and at J to 9 bases, leaving 8 bases not matched to a gene. The CDR3 sequence is 16 residues long. The CDR3 DNA sequence: TGCGCCAGCAGCCAAGAAGCCCTAGCGGGAGATATTGAGCAGTTCTTC. Amino acids: CASSQEALAGDIEQFF.

This rearrangement joins TRBV6-2 or TRBV6-3 to TRBJ2-2, with D perhaps TRBD2 (6 bases). Germline-derived CDR1 and CDR2 are MNHEY and SVGEGT. CDR3 length equals 15 residues. V dropped 7 bases and J dropped 0 bases, with 12 bases sitting between them. The CDR3 loop is CASTVLAANTGELFF. The DNA for the CDR3 is TGTGCCAGCACTGTACTAGCAGCGAACACCGGGGAGCTGTTTTTT.

This clonotype showed up just a few times. The V and J genes are TRBV18 and TRBJ2-1; D call uncertain. V was trimmed by 3 bases and J by 7 bases, leaving 10 bases between them. Germline V lookup: CDR1 KGHSH, CDR2 LQKENI. The CDR3 contains 13 residues. DNA of the CDR3: TGTGCCAGCTCACCCCTGACATGGAATGAGCAGTTCTTC. Residues: CASSPLTWNEQFF.

This clonotype has a handful of counts. The V call is TRBV7-9, the J call TRBJ2-1, with D possibly matching TRBD2 (5 bases). This CDR3 has 14 residues. CDR1 is SEHNR, CDR2 FQNEAQ, per germline (reference sequence). Trimming cost V 1 base and J 9 bases, with 13 bases left between them. The CDR3 region is CASSLGRGLGEQFF. The CDR3 DNA reads as TGTGCCAGCAGCTTAGGGCGAGGGTTAGGTGAGCAGTTCTTC.

This clonotype was found a few times. This chain connects TRBV6-1 to TRBJ2-3, with 8 bases aligning to TRBD2. CDR1 MNHNS and CDR2 SASEGT come from the germline V gene. The CDR3 contains 14 residues. The J segment lost 2 bases and the V segment lost 5 bases, leaving 3 bases of the junction unmatched. CDR3 DNA: TGTGCCAGCAGTAGCGGGAGAGACACAGATACGCAGTATTTT. Translating gives CASSSGRDTDTQYF.

The chain joins TRBV3-1 to TRBJ2-1, with 13 bases matching TRBD2. This CDR3 comprises 16 residues. V gave up 6 bases and J gave up 3 bases; unmatched junction bases: 5. CDR1 and CDR2 (germline): LGHDT, YNNKEL (reference sequence). The CDR3 sequence: CASSPTSGGLYNEQFF. The CDR3 DNA follows: TGTGCCAGCAGTCCGACTAGCGGGGGGCTCTACAATGAGCAGTTCTTC.

The rearrangement joins TRBV11-2 to TRBJ2-3; TRBD2 matches at 8 bases. Germline trimming cut 7 bases from V and 4 bases from J; bases unmatched to any gene: 13. The CDR3 covers 16 residues. Germline-derived CDR1 and CDR2 are SGHAT and FQNNGV. For the CDR3, the DNA is TGTGCCAGCACGCCCTCCACGGGAGGGTGGCCAGATACGCAGTATTTT. It encodes CASTPSTGGWPDTQYF.

This chain joins TRBV9 and TRBJ2-7, with TRBD1 identical over 9 bases. The CDR3 is 13 residues long. V was pared by 3 bases and J by 6 bases, with 4 bases of the junction left unmatched. Germline V gene data show CDR1 as SGDLS and CDR2 as YYNGEE. CDR3 amino acids: CASSAKDRGEQYF. CDR3 nucleotide sequence: TGTGCCAGCAGCGCAAAGGACAGGGGCGAGCAGTACTTC.

This clonotype appeared a single time. The chain links TRBV9 to TRBJ1-1; D is unclear. From germline, CDR1 is SGDLS and CDR2 YYNGEE. Trimming cost V 4 bases and J 4 bases, with 14 bases left between them. This CDR3 spans 14 amino acids. CDR3 sequence reads: CASSYDIAGTEAFF. CDR3 bases: TGTGCCAGCAGCTATGACATCGCGGGCACTGAAGCTTTCTTT.

This clonotype was found a few times. The chain employs TRBV6-5 and TRBJ1-2, with D maybe TRBD1 (6 bases). The CDR3 runs 12 residues. Germline CDR1 reads MNHEY; CDR2 reads SVGAGI. Trimming shortened V by 6 bases and J by 4 bases, and 9 bases separated the two germline ends. The CDR3 nucleotides are TGTGCCAGCAGGGACAGCCTCTATGGCTACACCTTC. Translated, it gives CASRDSLYGYTF.

This clonotype was seen only a few times. The chain is built from TRBV6-4 and TRBJ2-3; 7 bases align to TRBD2. The CDR3 covers 16 residues. Trimming at V came to 4 bases and at J to 3 bases, leaving 10 bases not matched to a gene. Germline CDR1 and CDR2: MRHNA and SNTAGT. The CDR3 sequence is CASSVHTTSKTDTQYF. CDR3 coding DNA: TGTGCCAGCAGTGTCCACACGACTAGCAAAACAGATACGCAGTATTTT.

About this clonotype itself: Germline and junction disagree at one end, which may indicate a read error. The chain couples TRBV12-3 or TRBV12-4 to TRBJ2-5, with 7 nucleotides matching TRBD2. The CDR3 sequence is 11 residues long. The CDR3 DNA reads TGTGCCAGCAGCACGCGGGAGATCCAGTACTTC. Translation: CASSTREIQYF.

This clonotype has just a few counts. This chain joins TRBV4-3 and TRBJ2-7, with D possibly being TRBD1 or TRBD2 (5 bases each). V was cut by 1 base and J by 2 bases, with 12 bases left in between. The CDR3 consists of 15 residues. CDR1 LGHNA and CDR2 YSLEER come from the germline V gene. The DNA of the CDR3 is TGCGCCAGCAGCCAAGCGGCCGGGACCGCCTACGAGCAGTACTTC. Amino acids: CASSQAAGTAYEQYF.

This clonotype occurred a few times. The chain has TRBV2 and TRBJ2-5; no clear D gene. Trimming removed 5 bases at V and 1 base at J, with 8 bases between. CDR1 is SNHLY and CDR2 is FYNNEI in the germline V gene. This CDR3 has 13 amino acids. The CDR3 here is CASSYPTQETQYF. For the CDR3, the DNA is TGTGCCAGCAGTTACCCCACCCAAGAGACCCAGTACTTC.

Many counts were recorded for this clonotype. This chain connects TRBV12-3 or TRBV12-4 to TRBJ2-7; weak D call: TRBD1 (6 bases). The V and J ends lost 6 bases and 3 bases respectively, with 15 bases between them. The CDR3 has 14 residues. The CDR3 DNA is TGTGCCAGCAGCCCCGGGACAAGTCGCTACGAGCAGTACTTC. Translating it yields CASSPGTSRYEQYF.

There are a few counts of this clonotype. The chain couples TRBV25-1 to TRBJ2-1, with a possible D match to TRBD1 (6 bases). The CDR3 contains 15 residues. The germline gives CDR1 MGHDK, CDR2 SYGVNS. V lost 4 bases, J lost 3 bases, and 13 bases lay in between. The CDR3 spells CASSVSGQLYNEQFF. The CDR3 DNA sequence: TGTGCCAGCAGTGTGTCAGGACAGCTCTACAATGAGCAGTTCTTC. Drawing the rest from reference TRBV25-1 and TRBJ2-1, the complete variable domain is EADIYQTPRYLVIGTGKKITLECSQTMGHDKMYWYQQDPGMELHLIHYSYGVNSTEKGDLSSESTVSRIRTEHFPLTLESARPSHTSQYLCASSVSGQLYNEQFFGPGTRLTVL.

The chain uses TRBV7-2 and TRBJ2-5; 8 bases fit TRBD1. The germline V gene encodes CDR1 SGHTA and CDR2 FQGNSA. The CDR3 contains 14 residues. The J segment lost 9 bases and the V segment lost 2 bases, leaving 8 bases of the junction unmatched. CDR3 in amino acids: CASSLRQGTEAQYF. In DNA form, the CDR3 reads TGTGCCAGCAGCTTACGACAGGGGACGGAGGCCCAGTACTTC.

This clonotype was seen many times. The chain carries TRBV9 and TRBJ2-7; D is possibly TRBD2 (7 bases). The V end was cut by 7 bases, the J end by 7 bases, with 18 bases between. The CDR3 extends over 13 amino acids. Germline V lookup: CDR1 SGDLS, CDR2 YYNGEE. Here the CDR3 DNA reads TGTGCCAGCGGACAGACTAGCCGGGCGGAGCAGTACTTC. Residues: CASGQTSRAEQYF.

This clonotype was recorded many times. The chain carries TRBV20-1 and TRBJ2-1; 11 nucleotides line up with TRBD2. J gave up 4 bases and V 1 base, and 6 bases lay outside the gene matches. The V gene's germline CDR1 is DFQATT and CDR2 SNEGSKA (reference sequence). The CDR3 loop spans 16 amino acids. Here the CDR3 reads CSARGLAGGPYNEQFF. For the CDR3, the DNA is TGCAGTGCTAGAGGCTTAGCGGGAGGGCCTTACAATGAGCAGTTCTTC.

In this sample, this clonotype turned up many times. The gene calls are TRBV29-1 and TRBJ2-5; D unclear. Deletions cut 3 bases from V and 0 bases from J, with 8 bases between. CDR3 length: 13 amino acids. Germline CDR1 SQVTM, CDR2 ANQGSEA. The CDR3 loop is CSVDWSHQETQYF. CDR3 nucleotide sequence: TGCAGCGTTGATTGGAGTCACCAAGAGACCCAGTACTTC.

This clonotype was seen a few times. J is TRBJ2-3 and V is TRBV14; tentatively, D is TRBD2 (6 bases). The germline CDR1 and CDR2 sequences are SGHDN and FVKESK. This CDR3 has 16 residues. V was shortened by 0 bases and J by 5 bases, with 15 bases between the two germline ends. CDR3 DNA: TGTGCCAGCAGCCAAGATCGGGCGGGATGGGGAGATACGCAGTATTTT. It specifies CASSQDRAGWGDTQYF.

The table lists this clonotype with a few counts. CDR3 nucleotide sequence: TGCAGTGCTCCAGACGACCCAGGGGCGACGCAAGAGACCCAGTACTTC. Protein: CSAPDDPGATQETQYF. The rearrangement links TRBV20-1 to TRBJ2-5; D is possibly TRBD1 (6 bases). This CDR3 has 16 amino acids. Germline values: CDR1 DFQATT, CDR2 SNEGSKA (reference sequence). V lost 5 bases to trimming and J lost 2 bases, with 21 bases between them.

This clonotype was counted only a few times. The V call is TRBV18, the J call TRBJ2-7; no clear D gene. The CDR3 consists of 14 residues. Looked up from germline, CDR1 is KGHSH and CDR2 is LQKENI. V was clipped by 0 bases and J by 5 bases, with 11 bases between them. CDR3 amino acids: CASSPPVGSNEQYF. In nucleotides, the CDR3 is TGTGCCAGCTCACCACCGGTAGGGTCCAACGAGCAGTACTTC.

V gene TRBV7-9 combines with J gene TRBJ2-3; D is perhaps TRBD1 (5 bases). The CDR3 runs to 14 residues. Looked up from germline, CDR1 is SEHNR and CDR2 is FQNEAQ (reference sequence). The V gene lost 1 base and the J gene lost 6 bases, with 11 bases spanning the gap. The CDR3 sequence is CASSLVTTADTQYF. The CDR3 DNA sequence: TGTGCCAGCAGCTTAGTTACGACAGCTGATACGCAGTATTTT. Full variable domain (remainder filled in from reference TRBV7-9 and TRBJ2-3): DTGVSQNPRHKITKRGQNVTFRCDPISEHNRLYWYRQTLGQGPEFLTYFQNEAQLEKSRLLSDRFSAERPKGSFSTLEIQRTEQGDSAMYLCASSLVTTADTQYFGPGTRLTVL.

The chain uses TRBV27 and TRBJ2-1; TRBD1 is a possible D gene (7 bases). The CDR3 extends over 16 amino acids. Trimming took 3 bases from V and 9 from J, leaving 21 bases between them. CDR1 is MNHEY and CDR2 is SMNVEV in the germline V gene (reference sequence). The CDR3 bases are TGTGCCAGCAGTTTGGTCCCCAGGGGGGAGTGGGTTGAGCAGTTCTTC. Amino acids: CASSLVPRGEWVEQFF.

This clonotype was detected ten times or more. The gene calls are TRBV10-3 and TRBJ2-7; unclear D gene. Trimming left V 3 bases short and J 7 bases short, with 7 bases between. This CDR3 spans 11 amino acids. Germline CDR1 reads ENHRY; CDR2 reads SYGVKD. CDR3 in amino acids: CAISDKAEQYF. The CDR3 bases are TGTGCCATCAGTGATAAGGCTGAGCAGTACTTC.